Below are 3 T cell receptor beta chains sequenced from a single sample in a study of shared clonotypes between healthy human individuals. The protocol was immunoSEQ multiplex PCR, while the TCRdb copy is restricted to in-frame clones and leaves out a portion. The sample has about 1.1 million clones, 75% to 80% seen once. The source material was memory CD4+ T cells from PBMCs. The subset: CD45RA-negative fraction. The receptors here all came from a man aged 18 to 35 in good health. Some clones in this sample may be carry-over from other donors' samples.

The chain combines TRBV6-5 with TRBJ2-1, with 7 positions matching TRBD2. J was trimmed by 0 bases and V by 6 bases; bases with no gene match: 5. The CDR3 sequence is 15 residues long. Germline V CDR1 and CDR2: MNHEY, SVGAGI. The CDR3 loop is CASRGRVSSYNEQFF. As DNA, the CDR3 is TGTGCCAGCAGAGGGAGGGTAAGCTCCTACAATGAGCAGTTCTTC.

The V gene is TRBV18, the J gene TRBJ1-1; D not resolved. The CDR3 is 14 amino acids. In germline, CDR1 is KGHSH, CDR2 LQKENI. The V gene lost 3 bases and the J gene lost 1 base, with 9 bases spanning the gap. The CDR3 loop is CASSPVMQNTEAFF. The CDR3 DNA follows: TGTGCCAGCTCACCGGTGATGCAGAACACTGAAGCTTTCTTT.

CDR3 bases: TGTGCCAGCTCACCCGTCGGGCAGGGGGCCTCTGAGCAGTTCTTC. This gives the protein CASSPVGQGASEQFF. The chain recombines TRBV18 with TRBJ2-1; 8 bases fit TRBD1. In germline, CDR1 is KGHSH, CDR2 LQKENI. This CDR3 has 15 residues. With V trimmed by 3 bases and J by 9 bases, 10 bases remained unmatched.